This TCR beta chain was found in a study of blood T cells in healthy people across ages. General observations from the study: For the donors, CMV status was unknown and possibly confounded expanded clonotype changes.

This clonotype was recorded once. Antigen specificity is unknown. Sample-barcoded 5' priming and a J-beta primer mix drove a second PCR of 7 to 11 cycles. A template-switch adaptor with 12 random nucleotides tagged each cDNA molecule. TCRdb itself ran the 5' RACE reads through MiXCR, one entry per CDR3 protein. The sample shows roughly 800,000 distinct CDR3 sequences, about 62% of them seen only once. The sequenced sample was blood. This receptor was obtained from a man younger than 40 in good health.

DNA for the CDR3: TGCGCCAGCAGCCAGACCGGGACAGTCCAAGAGACCCAGTACTTC. The encoded protein is CASSQTGTVQETQYF. The chain carries TRBV4-1 and TRBJ2-5, with 7 bases that match TRBD1. V gave up 3 bases and J gave up 1 base; unmatched junction bases: 5. The CDR3 runs 15 residues. Germline V lookup: CDR1 MGHRA, CDR2 YSYEKL.